This T cell receptor (beta chain) was retrieved from a study of cytomegalovirus exposure and HLA in healthy donors. Study background: The 120 validation repertoires, a later analysis reported, used the same platform as the 666 repertoires from the first cohort. Whole-study results and caveats: Cytomegalovirus-associated status was assigned to about 150 TCR beta chains. Using the classifier, cytomegalovirus status was reportedly diagnosed with high specificity and sensitivity.

The validation cohort, a group of around 120 subjects, included the donors and was separate from the approximately 670-subject first cohort. A single count supports this clone. Its antigen is unidentified. Profiled with immunoSEQ multiplex PCR; TCRdb holds only in-frame clones, not every one. The sample includes about 120,000 clones, roughly 89% of them seen just once. Per germline, CDR1 MNHNY and CDR2 SVGAGI (reference sequence). The ends were cut back, 5 bases at V and 2 bases at J, with 13 bases in the middle. The CDR3 is 14 residues long. Sequenced sample: PBMCs. The rearrangement uses TRBV6-6 and TRBJ2-7, with TRBD1 as a possible D gene (5 bases). This clonotype was sampled from a woman aged 18-35 years in good health and CMV-seronegative. The CDR3 here is CASSTPGRAYEQYF. CDR3 in DNA: TGTGCCAGCAGTACCCCCGGCAGGGCCTACGAGCAGTACTTC.